Below, 19 T cell receptor beta chains from the same sample are listed, as sequenced in a study of cytomegalovirus exposure and HLA in healthy donors. In the PCR, 60 Vbeta and 13 Jbeta primers were used. TCRdb's table, derived via immunoSEQ multiplex PCR, lists solely in-frame clones and lacks some. The sample gives about 95,000 clones, roughly 82% of which show up once; 3% to 3.5% is in the top ten. Sequencing was carried out using PBMCs. The receptors were sampled from a man aged 25-40 years in good health and CMV-seropositive.

This chain connects TRBV6-5 to TRBJ1-4; D is ambiguous. Between the trimmed V and J ends, which lost 2 bases and 2 bases, there was a span of 9 bases. The CDR3 has 15 residues. CDR1 and CDR2 (germline): MNHEY, SVGAGI. In DNA, the CDR3 is TGTGCCAGCAGTTACGCGTCGGGGACTAATGAAAAACTGTTTTTT. Protein: CASSYASGTNEKLFF.

This clone was recorded a few times. V gene TRBV7-2 combines with J gene TRBJ2-5; 9 bases line up with TRBD1. The junction had 3 bases not matched to a gene; V was cut back by 6 bases and J by 4 bases. Germline V gene lookup returns CDR1 SGHTA and CDR2 FQGNSA. The CDR3 spans 13 residues. CDR3 DNA: TGTGCCAGCAGTACAGGGGGCCGAGAGACCCAGTACTTC. Residues: CASSTGGRETQYF. Complete variable domain (other parts from reference TRBV7-2 and TRBJ2-5): GAGVSQSPSNKVTEKGKDVELRCDPISGHTALYWYRQSLGQGLEFLIYFQGNSAPDKSGLPSDRFSAERTGGSVSTLTIQRTQQEDSAVYLCASSTGGRETQYFGPGTRLLVL.

This chain links TRBV5-4 with TRBJ2-7; the match to TRBD1 covers 7 bases. This CDR3 spans 15 amino acids. V shed 4 bases and J 0 bases; nucleotides not matched to a gene: 7. Germline V gene lookup returns CDR1 SGHNT and CDR2 YYREEE (reference sequence). CDR3 sequence: CASSPARDSSYEQYF. The CDR3 nucleotides are TGTGCCAGCAGCCCCGCACGGGACAGCTCCTACGAGCAGTACTTC.

This chain joins TRBV5-1 and TRBJ1-2, with D possibly being TRBD1 (6 bases). Trimming took 0 bases from V and 2 from J, leaving 8 bases between them. Looked up from germline, CDR1 is SGHRS and CDR2 is YFSETQ. The length of the CDR3 is 14 residues. CDR3 DNA sequence: TGCGCCAGCAGCTTGGACAGGGCGAACTATGGCTACACCTTC. Translation: CASSLDRANYGYTF.

J is TRBJ2-7 and V is TRBV9; D perhaps matches TRBD1 (5 bases). V lost 0 bases and J lost 0, with 10 bases in between. The CDR3 is 15 residues long. Germline V CDR1 and CDR2: SGDLS, YYNGEE. CDR3 residues: CASSVEAGISYEQYF. In nucleotides, the CDR3 is TGTGCCAGCAGCGTAGAGGCAGGGATCTCCTACGAGCAGTACTTC.

V usage is TRBV5-1 and J usage is TRBJ2-2, with 9 bases aligning to TRBD2. The CDR3 loop spans 17 amino acids. CDR1 and CDR2 (germline): SGHRS, YFSETQ. The J segment lost 2 bases and the V segment lost 4 bases, leaving 9 bases of the junction unmatched. The CDR3 sequence is CASSGVGTSSNTGELFF. In DNA, the CDR3 is TGCGCCAGCAGCGGTGTCGGGACTAGCAGTAACACCGGGGAGCTGTTTTTT.

The chain has TRBV19 and TRBJ1-3; possible D gene TRBD1, 5 bases. This CDR3 has 14 residues. CDR1 and CDR2 from the germline V gene are LNHDA and SQIVND (reference sequence). V lost 9 bases and J 6 bases, leaving 18 bases between the germline ends. CDR3 DNA: TGTGCCAGCGCCAGGGCGCCCGAGGAAAACACCATATATTTT. Translated: CASARAPEENTIYF. Using reference TRBV19 and TRBJ1-3 for the parts outside the CDR3, the full variable domain is DGGITQSPKYLFRKEGQNVTLSCEQNLNHDAMYWYRQDPGQGLRLIYYSQIVNDFQKGDIAEGYSVSREKKESFPLTVTSAQKNPTAFYLCASARAPEENTIYFGEGSWLTVV.

The CDR3 is CAWTPTGMGEQYF. In DNA form, the CDR3 reads TGTGCCTGGACCCCCACGGGGATGGGCGAGCAGTACTTC. The genes are TRBV30 and TRBJ2-7, with D maybe TRBD2 (5 bases). V was pared by 4 bases and J by 6 bases, with 16 bases between. Germline CDR1 reads GTSNPN; CDR2 reads SVGIG (reference sequence). The CDR3 extends over 13 amino acids.

This clone was detected once. An end of the junction does not agree with germline; a read error may underlie this. The V gene is TRBV7-9, the J gene TRBJ2-1; D is perhaps TRBD2 (5 bases). The CDR3 runs 14 residues. The germline gives CDR1 SEHNR, CDR2 FQNEAQ (reference sequence). The CDR3, as DNA: TGTGCCGGCAGCGGTACACCAACCTACAATGAGCAGTTCTTC. This translates into CAGSGTPTYNEQFF.

The CDR3 DNA is TGCAGTGCTAGTTTACGGGGTGAGCAGTTCTTC. Its protein is CSASLRGEQFF. The gene calls are TRBV20-1 and TRBJ2-1; D might be TRBD2 (5 bases). This CDR3 spans 11 amino acids. Germline lookup yields CDR1 DFQATT and CDR2 SNEGSKA (reference sequence). The V end was cut by 3 bases, the J end by 9 bases, with 9 bases between.

In DNA form, the CDR3 reads TGTGCCAGCATGGCAGGGGCCTACAATGAGCAGTTCTTC. Protein: CASMAGAYNEQFF. This chain uses TRBV6-1 with TRBJ2-1; D may be TRBD1 (6 bases). Germline V lookup: CDR1 MNHNS, CDR2 SASEGT. Trimming shortened V by 7 bases and J by 2 bases, and 9 bases separated the two germline ends. The CDR3 totals 13 residues.

The chain combines TRBV27 with TRBJ2-1; D perhaps matches TRBD2 (7 bases). V lost 5 bases, J lost 6 bases, and 20 bases lay in between. The CDR3 contains 16 residues. Germline-derived CDR1 and CDR2 are MNHEY and SMNVEV (reference sequence). The CDR3 spells CASSHLGQGRGNEQFF. In nucleotides, the CDR3 is TGTGCCAGCAGTCACCTGGGCCAGGGGAGGGGCAATGAGCAGTTCTTC.

The CDR3 DNA reads as TGTGCCAGCAGCCCCGTACAGGGAAATGGCTACACCTTC. Protein product: CASSPVQGNGYTF. The J gene is TRBJ1-2, the V gene TRBV16; tentative D call: TRBD1 (6 bases). Trimming shortened V by 4 bases and J by 6 bases, and 12 bases separated the two germline ends. Germline CDR1 is KGHSY and CDR2 is FQNENV. This CDR3 is 13 amino acids long.

This rearrangement joins TRBV11-2 to TRBJ1-4; 7 nucleotides line up with TRBD1. Germline loops: CDR1 SGHAT, CDR2 FQNNGV. This CDR3 contains 16 residues. V trimming: 5 bases; J trimming: 0 bases; junction bases outside the gene matches: 6. The CDR3 region has the DNA TGTGCCAGCAGCATGGGACAGTCGGCAACTAATGAAAAACTGTTTTTT. Its translation: CASSMGQSATNEKLFF. Complete variable domain (other parts from reference TRBV11-2 and TRBJ1-4): EAGVAQSPRYKIIEKRQSVAFWCNPISGHATLYWYQQILGQGPKLLIQFQNNGVVDDSQLPKDRFSAERLKGVDSTLKIQPAKLEDSAVYLCASSMGQSATNEKLFFGSGTQLSVL.

J is TRBJ2-1 and V is TRBV19, with D maybe TRBD2 (6 bases). Germline V gives CDR1 LNHDA, CDR2 SQIVND (reference sequence). The CDR3 totals 14 residues. Between the trimmed V and J ends, which lost 5 bases and 5 bases, there was a span of 13 bases. CDR3 DNA sequence: TGTGCCAGTAGTGGCGGGACCCCCAACAATGAGCAGTTCTTC. Amino acid sequence: CASSGGTPNNEQFF.

The rearrangement links TRBV2 to TRBJ1-2; 9 bases are a match to TRBD1. Trimming took 6 bases from V and 5 from J; bases not matched to a gene: 7. The germline V gene has CDR1 SNHLY and CDR2 FYNNEI. CDR3 length: 14 residues. CDR3 region: CASSADRGAYGYTF. As DNA, the CDR3 is TGTGCCAGCAGCGCCGACAGGGGGGCATATGGCTACACCTTC.

The J gene is TRBJ2-1, the V gene TRBV5-1; 7 nucleotides align to TRBD1. The length of the CDR3 is 15 residues. Trimming removed 4 bases from V and 0 bases from J; junction bases left unmatched: 4. Germline CDR1 reads SGHRS; CDR2 reads YFSETQ. CDR3 sequence reads: CASSAGTASYNEQFF. CDR3 bases: TGCGCCAGCAGCGCCGGGACAGCCTCCTACAATGAGCAGTTCTTC.

Concerning this clone: One junction end disagrees with the germline gene, perhaps due to a read error. The chain has TRBV7-9 and TRBJ2-7; D is unclear. This CDR3 is built from 14 residues. Germline V lookup: CDR1 SEHNR, CDR2 FQNEAQ (reference sequence). The CDR3 loop reads CSSSLGYRTYEQYF. Written as DNA, the CDR3 is TGTTCCAGCAGCTTAGGCTACAGAACCTACGAGCAGTACTTC.

J is TRBJ2-1 and V is TRBV6-5; D gene ambiguous. Trimming left V 4 bases short and J 5 bases short, with 9 bases between. The CDR3 is 13 amino acids. From germline, CDR1 is MNHEY and CDR2 SVGAGI. CDR3 in amino acids: CASSLTGNNEQFF. Written as DNA, the CDR3 is TGTGCCAGCAGTTTGACTGGAAACAATGAGCAGTTCTTC.